Reported below is one TCR beta chain. The source of the sample is a study of blood T cell repertoires in COVID-19. The overall study: Sites across the United States, Italy and Spain contributed samples from acute and convalescent COVID-19. From T cells, B-cell-depleted T cells, or PBMCs came the material, which was cDNA or gDNA.

As handled by the study authors: Counts of nucleated cells, estimated from reference gene primer amplification, were obtained. Data came from immunoSEQ multiplex PCR; TCRdb stores just in-frame clones and leaves some out. For V, J and clone size, that table is used; D and trimming come from the DNA. The top ten clones hold 10% to 15% of a sample with under 130,000 clones, roughly 84% of them seen once. The CDR3 is 13 residues long. Germline V gene lookup returns CDR1 ENHRY and CDR2 SYGVKD. V dropped 9 bases and J dropped 0 bases, with 11 bases sitting between them. The clonotype comes from a human donor in a cohort sampled during active or convalescent COVID-19. The sample taken for sequencing was peripheral blood. J is TRBJ1-1 and V is TRBV10-3, with D perhaps matching TRBD1 (6 bases). The CDR3 coding sequence is TGTGCCATTCTCAGGGGACTGAACACTGAAGCTTTCTTT. Protein product: CAILRGLNTEAFF.